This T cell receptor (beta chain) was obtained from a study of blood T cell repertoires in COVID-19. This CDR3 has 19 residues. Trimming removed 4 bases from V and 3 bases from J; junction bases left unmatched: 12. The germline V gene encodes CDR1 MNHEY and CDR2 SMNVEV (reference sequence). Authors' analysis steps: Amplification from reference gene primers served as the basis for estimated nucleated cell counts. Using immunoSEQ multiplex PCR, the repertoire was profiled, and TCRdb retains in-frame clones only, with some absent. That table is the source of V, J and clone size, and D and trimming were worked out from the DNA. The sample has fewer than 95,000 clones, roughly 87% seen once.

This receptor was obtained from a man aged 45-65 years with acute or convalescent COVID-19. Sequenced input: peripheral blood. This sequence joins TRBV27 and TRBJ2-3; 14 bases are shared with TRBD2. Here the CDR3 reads CASSSVPGLAGEFTDTQYF. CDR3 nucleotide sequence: TGTGCCAGCAGTTCTGTCCCGGGACTAGCGGGGGAGTTTACAGATACGCAGTATTTT.